Below, 3 T cell receptor beta chains from the same sample are listed, as sequenced in a study of T-cell reconstitution after alpha-beta-depleted transplantation in children. Using unique molecular identifiers, the investigators prepared the TCRbeta library. TCRdb reprocessed the PCR reads with MiXCR, giving one entry per CDR3 protein. Here the sample spans hundreds of thousands of distinct CDR3 sequences, 10% to 15% being singletons. The specimen was PBMCs, mostly from graft donor cells, collected 360 days after TCRalphabeta/CD19-depleted stem cell transplant. Receptors were obtained from a male patient aged 10 to 17 who had a stem cell transplant for acute myeloid leukemia, so the T cells may come from the graft donor.

This clonotype was found a few times. The chain is built from TRBV12-3 or TRBV12-4 and TRBJ1-4, with D possibly TRBD1 on 6 matching bases. This CDR3 is built from 13 residues. V lost 5 bases and J 8 bases, leaving 12 bases between the germline ends. The CDR3 sequence is CASSRTGREKLFF. DNA for the CDR3: TGTGCCAGCAGTCGTACAGGGAGGGAAAAACTGTTTTTT.

This clonotype appeared a few times. The CDR3, as DNA: TGTGCCAGCAGCTCGTGGCCCGGGACAGCACTCTACAATGAGCAGTTCTTC. Its protein is CASSSWPGTALYNEQFF. The chain couples TRBV7-2 to TRBJ2-1; 7 positions agree with TRBD1. With 4 bases clipped from V and 3 bases from J, the junction kept 12 bases outside the gene matches. Germline V gene data show CDR1 as SGHTA and CDR2 as FQGNSA. The CDR3 is 17 amino acids.

This clonotype was observed at least ten times. This chain connects TRBV11-2 to TRBJ2-7; maybe TRBD2 (5 bases). From germline, CDR1 is SGHAT and CDR2 FQNNGV. The CDR3 covers 14 residues. V lost 0 bases to trimming and J lost 3 bases, with 9 bases between them. The CDR3 DNA is TGTGCCAGCAGCTTAGAGCTGGAGGTCTACGAGCAGTACTTC. Protein sequence: CASSLELEVYEQYF.